This T cell receptor (beta chain) comes out of a study of T cells in Graves' hyperthyroidism and ophthalmopathy. Study-level points and caveats: Most clonotypes that expanded in the thyroid above 0.001 also showed up in blood. A model built on 13 V-J features separated ophthalmopathy from stable hyperthyroidism.

Germline V gene data show CDR1 as SGHAT and CDR2 as FQDESV (reference sequence). The CDR3 has 15 residues. At least ten counts were recorded for this clonotype. As yet, its antigen is unknown. At one end, the junction sequence differs from germline, possibly due to a read error. TCR beta CDR3 regions were amplified from RNA transcripts. A set of HTBI primers served as the primers for a first-round RT-PCR of the TCR CDR3. TCRdb recomputed calls from the multiplex PCR reads with MiXCR, one row per CDR3 protein. The sample holds about 350,000 distinct CDR3 sequences, 15% to 20% seen once. The diagnostic basis comprised clinical symptoms, serum thyroxine and TRAb, thyroid ultrasound and orbital computed tomography.

Specimen: blood. This chain connects TRBV11-1 to TRBJ2-7; D possibly corresponds to TRBD1 (5 bases). This TCR was sampled from a woman younger than 35 with Graves' hyperthyroidism. The CDR3 reads CASGLVDRPLHEQYF. The CDR3 nucleotides are TGTGCCAGCGGCTTAGTAGACAGACCCTTACACGAGCAGTACTTC.